These 4 T cell receptor beta chains came from one sample sequenced in a study of CD8 T cells in Susac syndrome. Reverse transcription used about 0.45 to 1 ug RNA and random hexamers. MiXCR was run by TCRdb on the immunoSEQ multiplex PCR reads, yielding one entry per CDR3 protein. The sample lists tens of thousands of distinct CDR3 sequences, around 94% occurring once. Specimen: CD8+ T cells from PBMCs. Every receptor here comes from a human donor in good health.

V usage is TRBV6-1 and J usage is TRBJ1-2, with D possibly matching TRBD1 (5 bases). Trimming took off 7 bases at V and 4 bases at J, with 28 bases between the two ends. The CDR3 is made up of 18 amino acids. Germline CDR1 and CDR2: MNHNS and SASEGT. The CDR3 spells CASKTLGVVSSPLYGYTF. DNA for the CDR3: TGTGCCAGCAAGACCCTGGGGGTGGTATCATCTCCCCTCTATGGCTACACCTTC.

This chain links TRBV3-1 with TRBJ1-2; 9 bases fit TRBD1. CDR1 and CDR2 (germline): LGHDT, YNNKEL (reference sequence). There are 17 residues in the CDR3. The trim removed 0 bases at V and 6 bases at J, leaving 11 bases unmatched. The chain's CDR3 is CASSQDLRDRVAHGYTF. The CDR3 bases are TGTGCCAGCAGCCAAGATCTCCGGGACAGGGTTGCACATGGCTACACCTTC.

This sequence joins TRBV20-1 and TRBJ2-1; 8 bases line up with TRBD1. V lost 6 bases and J lost 5; bases outside the gene matches: 15. The CDR3 has 16 amino acids. Germline CDR1 is DFQATT and CDR2 is SNEGSKA (reference sequence). The CDR3, as DNA: TGCAGTGCCGAGATATCTTGGGACAGGTTAAACAATGAGCAGTTCTTC. Residues: CSAEISWDRLNNEQFF.

The chain joins TRBV13 to TRBJ2-1; D is uncertain. The germline V gene has CDR1 PRHDT and CDR2 FYEKMQ (reference sequence). This CDR3 has 16 residues. V dropped 4 bases and J dropped 0 bases, with 13 bases sitting between them. The CDR3 loop reads CASSSPGRSSYNEQFF. CDR3 DNA: TGTGCCAGCAGCTCGCCCGGACGTAGCTCCTACAATGAGCAGTTCTTC.